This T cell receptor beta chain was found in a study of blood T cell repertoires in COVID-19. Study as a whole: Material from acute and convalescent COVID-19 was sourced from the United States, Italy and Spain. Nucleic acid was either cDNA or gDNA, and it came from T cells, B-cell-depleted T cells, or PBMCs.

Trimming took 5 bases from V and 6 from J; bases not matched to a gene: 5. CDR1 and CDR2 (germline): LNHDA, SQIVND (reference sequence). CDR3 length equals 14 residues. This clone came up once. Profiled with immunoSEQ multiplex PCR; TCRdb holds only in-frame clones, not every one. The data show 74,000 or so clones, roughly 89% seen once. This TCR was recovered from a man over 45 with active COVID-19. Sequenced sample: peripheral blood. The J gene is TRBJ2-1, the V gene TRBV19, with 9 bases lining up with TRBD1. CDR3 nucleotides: TGTGCCAGTAGTGTGGGACAGGGTATCAATGAGCAGTTCTTC. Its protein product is CASSVGQGINEQFF.